This T cell receptor (beta chain) was identified in a study of T cells in Graves' hyperthyroidism and ophthalmopathy. Study results and limitations: The model forecast ophthalmopathy, anticipating it by a median approximately 6.2 months before onset.

The V gene lost 4 bases and the J gene lost 7 bases, with 11 bases spanning the gap. The CDR3 runs to 13 residues. Germline CDR1 and CDR2: SGHTA and FQGNSA. TCR beta CDR3 region amplification was performed from RNA transcripts. TCR CDR3 regions were first amplified by RT-PCR with HTBI primers. TCRdb redid the calling of the multiplex PCR reads with MiXCR, one entry per CDR3 protein. The sample lists 350,000 to 500,000 distinct CDR3 sequences; roughly 13% were seen once. This clonotype was seen at least ten times. The antigen is not known. The receptor's source is a woman aged 18-29 years with Graves' hyperthyroidism. What was sequenced was blood. The V call is TRBV7-2, the J call TRBJ1-5; a possible D gene is TRBD1 (6 bases). The CDR3 DNA is TGTGCCAGCAGCTACCGGGGGCAACAGCCCCAGCATTTT. Its protein product is CASSYRGQQPQHF.